The present T cell receptor (beta chain) was sequenced within a study of T cell changes during pregnancy in multiple sclerosis. Assay used: immunoSEQ multiplex PCR; TCRdb lists only in-frame clones, some missing. The top ten clones hold around 1.2% of a sample with around 44,000 clones, around 89% of them seen once. V lost 6 bases to trimming and J lost 3 bases, with 14 bases between them. The CDR3 has 15 amino acids. Germline CDR1 KGHSH, CDR2 LQKENI. The V gene is TRBV18, the J gene TRBJ2-2, with D possibly being TRBD2 (5 bases). Source: CD4+ T cells from peripheral blood mononuclear cells, taken in the second trimester of pregnancy. The receptor comes from a female donor with multiple sclerosis, enrolled in a pregnancy study. For the CDR3, the DNA is TGTGCCAGCTCCTCCGGAGGACTTTACACCGGGGAGCTGTTTTTT. It specifies CASSSGGLYTGELFF.